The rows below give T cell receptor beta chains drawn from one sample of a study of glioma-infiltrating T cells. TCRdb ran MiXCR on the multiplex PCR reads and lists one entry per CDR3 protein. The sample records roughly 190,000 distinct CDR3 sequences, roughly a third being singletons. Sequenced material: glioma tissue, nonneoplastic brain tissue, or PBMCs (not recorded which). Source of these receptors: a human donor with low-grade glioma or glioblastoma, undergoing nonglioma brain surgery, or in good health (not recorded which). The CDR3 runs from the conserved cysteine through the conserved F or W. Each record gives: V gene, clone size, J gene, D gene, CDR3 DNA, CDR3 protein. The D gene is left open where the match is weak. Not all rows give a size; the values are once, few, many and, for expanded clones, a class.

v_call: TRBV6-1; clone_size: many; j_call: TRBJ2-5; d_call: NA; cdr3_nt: TGTGCCAGCAGTTCGACTCGGACGGTCCAAGAGACCCAGTACTTC; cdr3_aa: CASSSTRTVQETQYF
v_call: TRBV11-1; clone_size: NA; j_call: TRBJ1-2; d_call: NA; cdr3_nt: TGTGCCAGCAGCCGAAGGGGGACCTATGGCTACACCTTC; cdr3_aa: CASSRRGTYGYTF
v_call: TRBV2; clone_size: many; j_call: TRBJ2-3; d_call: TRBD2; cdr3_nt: TGTGCCAGCAGTGACCTAGCGGGAAGTTCAGATACGCAGTATTTT; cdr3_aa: CASSDLAGSSDTQYF
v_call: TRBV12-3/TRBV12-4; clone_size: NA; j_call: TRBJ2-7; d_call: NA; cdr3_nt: TGTGCCAGCAGATCAGGGGGGAGCCCCTACGAGCAGTACTTC; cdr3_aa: CASRSGGSPYEQYF
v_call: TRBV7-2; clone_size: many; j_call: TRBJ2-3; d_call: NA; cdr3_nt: TGTGCCAGCAGCTCCGCGCCTAGCGCCGACACAGATACGCAGTATTTT; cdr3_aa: CASSSAPSADTDTQYF
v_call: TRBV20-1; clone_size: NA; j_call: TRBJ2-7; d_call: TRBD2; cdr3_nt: TGCAGTGCTAGACTAGCGGGAGGGGGCGAGCAGTACTTC; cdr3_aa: CSARLAGGGEQYF
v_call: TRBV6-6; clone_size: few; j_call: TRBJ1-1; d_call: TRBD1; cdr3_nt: TGTGCCAGCAGTTACGGGACAGGGGTCGGGGCTTTCTTT; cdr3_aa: CASSYGTGVGAFF
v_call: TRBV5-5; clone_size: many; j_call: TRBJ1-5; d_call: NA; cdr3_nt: TGTGCCAGCAGCACTCGTAGCAATCAGCCCCAGCATTTT; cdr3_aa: CASSTRSNQPQHF
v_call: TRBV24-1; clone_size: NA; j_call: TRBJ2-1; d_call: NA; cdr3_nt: TGTGCCACCAGTGATTTCAGGGAGTCCGTGGACAATGAGCAGCTCTTC; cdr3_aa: CATSDFRESVDNEQLF
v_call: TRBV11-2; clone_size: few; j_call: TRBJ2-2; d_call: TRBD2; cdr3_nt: TGTGCCAGCAGCTCCGGGACTATGAACACCGGGGAGCTGTTTTTT; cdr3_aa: CASSSGTMNTGELFF
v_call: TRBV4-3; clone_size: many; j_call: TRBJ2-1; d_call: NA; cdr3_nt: TGCGCCAGCAGCCTGTACCAACTAGCAAATGAGCAGTTCTTC; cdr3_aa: CASSLYQLANEQFF
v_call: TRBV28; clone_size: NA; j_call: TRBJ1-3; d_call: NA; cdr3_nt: TGTGCCAGCAAAATGGAACATCGGAACTCTGGAAACACCATATATTTT; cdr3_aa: CASKMEHRNSGNTIYF
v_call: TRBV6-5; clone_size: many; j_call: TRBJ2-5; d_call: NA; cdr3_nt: TGTGCCAGCAGTTACACGGCAGGGGAGCGAGAGACCCAGTACTTC; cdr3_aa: CASSYTAGERETQYF
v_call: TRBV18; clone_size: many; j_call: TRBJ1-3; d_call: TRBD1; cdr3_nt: TGTGCCAGCTCCACGACAGGGGGCCCTGGAAACACCATATATTTT; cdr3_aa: CASSTTGGPGNTIYF
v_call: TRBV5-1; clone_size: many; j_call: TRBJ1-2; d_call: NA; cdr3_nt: TGCGCCAGCAGCTTGGAGGGGCGGGGTCCCGGCTACACCTTC; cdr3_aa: CASSLEGRGPGYTF
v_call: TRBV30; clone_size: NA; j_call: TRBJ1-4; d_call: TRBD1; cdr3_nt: TGTGCCTGCCAGGGGGCGTTTTTTGGAAAACTGTTTTTT; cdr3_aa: CACQGAFFGKLFF
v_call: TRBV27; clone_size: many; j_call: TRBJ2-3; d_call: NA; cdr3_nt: TGTGCCAGCAGTAGATGGGACCCAGATACGCAGTATTTT; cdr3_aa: CASSRWDPDTQYF
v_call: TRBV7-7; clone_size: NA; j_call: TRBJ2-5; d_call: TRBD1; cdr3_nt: TGTGCCAGCAGCCGATCCGGGACAGGGGAGACCCAGTACTTC; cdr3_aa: CASSRSGTGETQYF
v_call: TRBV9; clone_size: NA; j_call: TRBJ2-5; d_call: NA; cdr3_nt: TGTGCCAGCAGCGTAGGTACTAGCTTTGAGACCCAGTACTTC; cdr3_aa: CASSVGTSFETQYF
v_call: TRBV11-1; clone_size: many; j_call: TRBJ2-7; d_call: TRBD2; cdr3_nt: TGTGCCAGCAGCAAGGGACTAGCAGGTCGCGAGCAGTACTTC; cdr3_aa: CASSKGLAGREQYF
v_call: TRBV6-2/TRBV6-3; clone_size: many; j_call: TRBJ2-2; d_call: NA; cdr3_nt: TGTGCCAGCAGTTACTCGATGGGTGCAGGCAGGAACACCGGGGAGCTGTTTTTT; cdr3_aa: CASSYSMGAGRNTGELFF
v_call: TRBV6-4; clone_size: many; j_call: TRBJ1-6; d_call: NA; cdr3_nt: TGTGCCAGCAGTGACGGACAAGAGAATTCACCCCTCCACTTT; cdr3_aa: CASSDGQENSPLHF
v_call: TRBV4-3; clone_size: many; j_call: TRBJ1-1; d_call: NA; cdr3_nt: TGCGCCAGCAGCCAAGAACAGGCGGACACTGAAGCTTTCTTT; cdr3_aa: CASSQEQADTEAFF
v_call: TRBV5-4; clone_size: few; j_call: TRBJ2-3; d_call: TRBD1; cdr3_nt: TGTGCCAGCAGCTTACCGGACAGGGACACAGATACGCAGTATTTT; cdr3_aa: CASSLPDRDTDTQYF
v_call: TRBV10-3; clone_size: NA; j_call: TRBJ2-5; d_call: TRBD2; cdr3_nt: TGTGCCATCAGTGAGTCCGTGGACGGGAGGGCCAAAGAGACCCAGTACTTC; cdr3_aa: CAISESVDGRAKETQYF
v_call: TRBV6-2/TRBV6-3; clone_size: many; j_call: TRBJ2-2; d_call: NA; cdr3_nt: TGTGCCAGCAGACAGGGAAACACCGGGGAGCTGTTTTTT; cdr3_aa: CASRQGNTGELFF
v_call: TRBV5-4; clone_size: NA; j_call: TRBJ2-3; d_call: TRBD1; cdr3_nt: TGTGCCAGCAGCTTGCCGGGACAGGGGGCAAATACGCAGTATTTT; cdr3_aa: CASSLPGQGANTQYF